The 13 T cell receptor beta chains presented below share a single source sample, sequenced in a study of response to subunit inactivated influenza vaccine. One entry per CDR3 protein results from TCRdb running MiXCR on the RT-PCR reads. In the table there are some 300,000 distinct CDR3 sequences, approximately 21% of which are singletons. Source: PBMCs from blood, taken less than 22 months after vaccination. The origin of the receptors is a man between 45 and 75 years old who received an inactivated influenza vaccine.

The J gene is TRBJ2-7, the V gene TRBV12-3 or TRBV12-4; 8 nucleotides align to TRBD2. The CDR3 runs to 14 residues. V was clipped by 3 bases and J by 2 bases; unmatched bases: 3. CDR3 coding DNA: TGTGCCAGCAGTTTCCGGGGGGGGACCTACGAGCAGTACTTC. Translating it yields CASSFRGGTYEQYF.

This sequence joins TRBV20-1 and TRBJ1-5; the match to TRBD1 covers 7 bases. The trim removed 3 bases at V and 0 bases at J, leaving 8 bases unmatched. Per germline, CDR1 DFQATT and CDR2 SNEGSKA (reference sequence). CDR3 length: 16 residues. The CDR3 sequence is CSASQDRRYSNQPQHF. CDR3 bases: TGCAGTGCTAGTCAGGACAGGAGGTATAGCAATCAGCCCCAGCATTTT.

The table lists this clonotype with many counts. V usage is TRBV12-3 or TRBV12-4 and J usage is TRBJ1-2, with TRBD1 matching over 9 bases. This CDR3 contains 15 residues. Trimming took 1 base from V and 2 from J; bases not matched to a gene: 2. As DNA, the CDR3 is TGTGCCAGCAGTTTAGAAGGGACAGGGAACTATGGCTACACCTTC. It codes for CASSLEGTGNYGYTF.

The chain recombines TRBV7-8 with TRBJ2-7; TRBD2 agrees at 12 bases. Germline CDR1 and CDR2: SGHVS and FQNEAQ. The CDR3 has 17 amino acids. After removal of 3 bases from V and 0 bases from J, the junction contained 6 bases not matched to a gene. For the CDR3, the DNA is TGTGCCAGCAGCTTGCCCGCTAGCGGGGGGGCCTCCTACGAGCAGTACTTC. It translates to CASSLPASGGASYEQYF.

CDR3: CAITSGGMSYEQYF. CDR3 nucleotides: TGTGCCATCACTAGCGGGGGTATGTCCTACGAGCAGTACTTC. V and J are TRBV10-3 and TRBJ2-7, with TRBD2 matching over 10 bases. The V and J ends lost 7 bases and 1 base, in that order; junction bases with no gene match: 4. The CDR3 length is 14 residues. Germline lookup yields CDR1 ENHRY and CDR2 SYGVKD.

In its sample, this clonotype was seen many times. The CDR3 coding sequence is TGCAGCGTTGAAGTAGGGGGCAGGTCTACTGAAGCTTTCTTT. Protein product: CSVEVGGRSTEAFF. This sequence joins TRBV29-1 and TRBJ1-1; 7 bases match TRBD1. The V gene end was trimmed by 1 base and the J gene end by 5 bases; junction bases not matched to a gene: 7. CDR1 is SQVTM and CDR2 is ANQGSEA in the germline V gene. The CDR3 is made up of 14 amino acids.

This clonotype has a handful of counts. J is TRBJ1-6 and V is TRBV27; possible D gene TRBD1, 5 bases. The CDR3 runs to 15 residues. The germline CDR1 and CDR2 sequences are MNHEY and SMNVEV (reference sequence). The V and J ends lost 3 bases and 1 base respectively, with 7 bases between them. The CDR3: CASSFRGSYNSPLHF. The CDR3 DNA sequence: TGTGCCAGCAGTTTTAGGGGTTCCTATAATTCACCCCTCCACTTT.

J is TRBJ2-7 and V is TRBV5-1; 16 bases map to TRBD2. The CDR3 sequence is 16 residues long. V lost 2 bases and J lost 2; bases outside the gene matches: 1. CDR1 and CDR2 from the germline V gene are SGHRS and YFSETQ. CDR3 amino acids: CASSLGTSGRAYEQYF. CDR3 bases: TGCGCCAGCAGCTTAGGGACTAGCGGGAGGGCCTACGAGCAGTACTTC.

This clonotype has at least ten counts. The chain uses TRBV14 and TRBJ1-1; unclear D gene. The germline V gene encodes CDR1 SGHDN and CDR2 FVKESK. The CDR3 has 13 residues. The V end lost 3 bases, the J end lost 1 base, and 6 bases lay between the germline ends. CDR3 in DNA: TGTGCCAGCAGCCACGACTGGAACACTGAAGCTTTCTTT. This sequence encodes CASSHDWNTEAFF.

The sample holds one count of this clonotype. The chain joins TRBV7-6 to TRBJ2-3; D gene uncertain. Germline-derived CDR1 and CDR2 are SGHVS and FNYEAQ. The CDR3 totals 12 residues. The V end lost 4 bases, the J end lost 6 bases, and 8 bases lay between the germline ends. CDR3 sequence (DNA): TGTGCCAGCAGCTCTAGAGCGGATACGCAGTATTTT. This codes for CASSSRADTQYF.

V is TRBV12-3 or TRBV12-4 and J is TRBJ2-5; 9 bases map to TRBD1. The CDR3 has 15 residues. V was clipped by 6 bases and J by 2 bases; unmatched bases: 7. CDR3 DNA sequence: TGTGCCAGCAGCTGGGGACAGGGTCGGCAAGAGACCCAGTACTTC. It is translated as CASSWGQGRQETQYF.

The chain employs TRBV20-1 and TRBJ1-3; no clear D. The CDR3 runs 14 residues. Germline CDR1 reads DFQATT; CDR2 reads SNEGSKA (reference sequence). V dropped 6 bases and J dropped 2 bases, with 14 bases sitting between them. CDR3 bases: TGCAGTGCCAGAAGGGAGTCTGCTGGAAACACCATATATTTT. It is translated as CSARRESAGNTIYF.

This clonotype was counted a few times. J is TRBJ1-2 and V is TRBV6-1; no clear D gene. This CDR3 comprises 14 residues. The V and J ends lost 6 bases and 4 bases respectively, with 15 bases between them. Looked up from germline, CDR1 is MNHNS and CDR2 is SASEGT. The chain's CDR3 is CASSLRSESYGYTF. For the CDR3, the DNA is TGTGCCAGCAGCCTCAGGAGCGAGAGCTATGGCTACACCTTC.